A selection of T cell receptor beta chains follows, all from one sample in a study of T cell changes during pregnancy in multiple sclerosis. Method: immunoSEQ multiplex PCR; TCRdb's copy keeps in-frame clones and lacks some. The sample has approximately 28,000 clones; 89% are singletons. The sequencing here drew on CD8+ T cells from peripheral blood mononuclear cells, taken in the second trimester of pregnancy. These TCRs come from a female donor with multiple sclerosis, enrolled in a pregnancy study. The CDR3 runs from the conserved cysteine through the conserved F or W. D genes are given only for firm matches. The size field is filled for only some rows; it gives once, few, many or a size class.

cdr3_nt | cdr3_aa | j_call | d_call | clone_size | v_call
TGCGCCAGCCATGGTCTAGCGGGTAGCACAGATACGCAGTATTTT | CASHGLAGSTDTQYF | TRBJ2-3 | TRBD2 | . | TRBV5-1
TGTGCCAGCAGTTATACGTTCGGGAGGGATGGCTACACCTTC | CASSYTFGRDGYTF | TRBJ1-2 | . | . | TRBV6-6
TGTGCCAGTAGTATCGGGTACTCATACGAGCAGTACTTC | CASSIGYSYEQYF | TRBJ2-7 | . | once | TRBV19
TGCGCCAGCAGCCAAGATCGGGCTAGCGGGTTTGGCGAGCAGTACTTC | CASSQDRASGFGEQYF | TRBJ2-7 | TRBD2 | . | TRBV4-3
TGCGCCAGCAGCCCTCGCGGTGAAGACATTCAGTACTTC | CASSPRGEDIQYF | TRBJ2-4 | . | . | TRBV4-3
TGTGCCAGCAGCTATAGCGGGATCGGGGAGCTGTTTTTT | CASSYSGIGELFF | TRBJ2-2 | TRBD2 | . | TRBV5-6
TGTGCCAGCAGTGACGGGGCGGGAGCAGATACGCAGTATTTT | CASSDGAGADTQYF | TRBJ2-3 | TRBD2 | . | TRBV6-4
TGTGCCAGCAGCCTCGGGGGGGTCCACTACGAGCAGTACTTC | CASSLGGVHYEQYF | TRBJ2-7 | TRBD2 | . | TRBV27
TGTGCCAGCAGGCACACTCAACTAGCGGAAGAAGACTACGAGCAGTACTTC | CASRHTQLAEEDYEQYF | TRBJ2-7 | TRBD2 | once | TRBV7-9
TGTGCCAGCACAGGGGGCATCGGGGCCGGGAGTGAGCAGTTCTTC | CASTGGIGAGSEQFF | TRBJ2-1 | TRBD1 | . | TRBV7-9
TGTGCCAGTAGTATAGGGGAGAGCTCCTACAATGAGCAGTTCTTC | CASSIGESSYNEQFF | TRBJ2-1 | . | . | TRBV19
TGTGCCAGCTCACCTAGCGGGGGGCCAGGCTCTGGGGCCAACGTCCTGACTTTC | CASSPSGGPGSGANVLTF | TRBJ2-6 | TRBD2 | . | TRBV18
TGCGCCAGCAGCCCTCGGACTAGCGGGAGTGTGGATGAGCAGTTCTTC | CASSPRTSGSVDEQFF | TRBJ2-1 | TRBD2 | . | TRBV5-1
TGCGCCAGCAGCCTAACTAGCGGGAGGCGAGATGAGCAGTTCTTC | CASSLTSGRRDEQFF | TRBJ2-1 | TRBD2 | once | TRBV5-1
TGTGCCAGCAGTTTCCTTCAGAGCGGGGGATACGAGGAGCAGTACTTC | CASSFLQSGGYEEQYF | TRBJ2-7 | TRBD2 | . | TRBV28
TGTGCCAGTAGTCCCCTTCCCCCCCCGGTGAACACTGAAGCTTTCTTT | CASSPLPPPVNTEAFF | TRBJ1-1 | . | . | TRBV19
TGTGCCAGTAACACCGGGACAGGATCCTATGGCTACACCTTC | CASNTGTGSYGYTF | TRBJ1-2 | TRBD1 | . | TRBV19
TGTGCCAGCAGTGAAAGGCGGCAAGAGACCCAGTACTTC | CASSERRQETQYF | TRBJ2-5 | . | . | TRBV2
TGTGCCAGCAGCCAGGACAACTCTGGGGCCAACGTCCTGACTTTC | CASSQDNSGANVLTF | TRBJ2-6 | . | medium-sized | TRBV4-2
TGTGCCAGCAGCCCCGCCGGGACAGGGAGGGAAAAACTGTTTTTT | CASSPAGTGREKLFF | TRBJ1-4 | TRBD1 | . | TRBV7-9
TGTGCCAGCAGCTTCCTAGACAGTATGAACACTGAAGCTTTCTTT | CASSFLDSMNTEAFF | TRBJ1-1 | . | . | TRBV7-9
TGCGCCAGCAGCCAAGACGCGGCAGGGGGCACAGATACGCAGTATTTT | CASSQDAAGGTDTQYF | TRBJ2-3 | . | . | TRBV4-3
TGTGCCATCAGTGATTTTGAGCGGGAGCCATACAATGAGCAGTTCTTC | CAISDFEREPYNEQFF | TRBJ2-1 | TRBD2 | . | TRBV10-3
TGTGCCAGCAGCTTAGGGACAGAATACGAGCAGTACTTC | CASSLGTEYEQYF | TRBJ2-7 | . | . | TRBV11-2
TGTGCCACCAGCAGAGAGGGGAGGGCCACAGATACGCAGTATTTT | CATSREGRATDTQYF | TRBJ2-3 | TRBD2 | . | TRBV15
TGTGCCAGCAGTGACTCCAACCGGGACAGGGATTTCAAAGAAGGCAATCAGCCCCAGCATTTT | CASSDSNRDRDFKEGNQPQHF | TRBJ1-5 | TRBD1 | . | TRBV6-4
TGTGCCAGCAGCGTACAGGGTTCCCCGTCTGCTAAAAACATTCAGTACTTC | CASSVQGSPSAKNIQYF | TRBJ2-4 | . | . | TRBV7-2
TGTGCCAGCAGCTTCGCGACTAGCGGGGCCTACGAGCAGTACTTC | CASSFATSGAYEQYF | TRBJ2-7 | TRBD2 | . | TRBV5-4
TGTGCCAGCAGCGGGACTAACGACAATGAGCAGTTCTTC | CASSGTNDNEQFF | TRBJ2-1 | TRBD2 | . | TRBV7-9
TGTGCCAGCAGGGGCCAGGGAGCCAAAAACATTCAGTACTTC | CASRGQGAKNIQYF | TRBJ2-4 | . | . | TRBV6-6
TGTGCCAGCACCCCCCACTTGGACTACACCTACAATGAGCAGTTCTTC | CASTPHLDYTYNEQFF | TRBJ2-1 | . | few | TRBV7-9
TGTGCCAGCAGCCCGGGACTAGTCATTGAGCAGTTCTTC | CASSPGLVIEQFF | TRBJ2-1 | TRBD2 | . | TRBV6-5
TGTGCCAGCAGTTTCCAGGGGTTGAACACTGAAGCTTTCTTT | CASSFQGLNTEAFF | TRBJ1-1 | . | few | TRBV28
TGTGCCAGCAGCCAAGTAGGGACAGGGGGTAACTACAATGAGCAGTTCTTC | CASSQVGTGGNYNEQFF | TRBJ2-1 | TRBD1 | . | TRBV14
TGTGCCAGTAGACACAGGGGGCCTTCGGACTACGAGCAGTACTTC | CASRHRGPSDYEQYF | TRBJ2-7 | TRBD1 | many | TRBV2
TGTGCCAGCAGTTCACAGATTCCCCCTAAGGGCTACACCTTC | CASSSQIPPKGYTF | TRBJ1-2 | . | . | TRBV28
TGTGCCAGTAGTATCCGGGACTACAATGAGCAGTTCTTC | CASSIRDYNEQFF | TRBJ2-1 | . | . | TRBV19
TGTGCCAGCAGCGTATGGGCAGGGTCGGACAATGAGCAGTTCTTC | CASSVWAGSDNEQFF | TRBJ2-1 | . | . | TRBV9
TGTGCCAGCAGTTTGGGGGGTTTATGGGAGACCCAGTACTTC | CASSLGGLWETQYF | TRBJ2-5 | . | . | TRBV27
TGCGCCAGCAGCTTATCAACAGGGCCAGATACGCAGTATTTT | CASSLSTGPDTQYF | TRBJ2-3 | . | . | TRBV5-1
TGTGCCAGTAGAAATAAACCAGGTTATAGCAATCAGCCCCAGCATTTT | CASRNKPGYSNQPQHF | TRBJ1-5 | . | few | TRBV19
TGTGCCAGCAGTGAAATTAGGGGGCTACAGCCCCAGCATTTT | CASSEIRGLQPQHF | TRBJ1-5 | TRBD1 | . | TRBV6-1
TGCAGCGTTGATGCAGGGACAGATACGCAGTATTTT | CSVDAGTDTQYF | TRBJ2-3 | . | . | TRBV29-1
TGTGCCAGCAGCCAAGAATATGAGGAAAGCTACGAGCAGTACTTC | CASSQEYEESYEQYF | TRBJ2-7 | . | once | TRBV4-2
TGTGCCAGCAGCTTAGGGTATAACGGGAGGGCCTTTTTATTC | CASSLGYNGRAFLF | TRBJ2-7 | TRBD2 | . | TRBV13
TGTGCCAGTAGTCTGACAGGGGTTGGGACGAATGAGCAGTTCTTC | CASSLTGVGTNEQFF | TRBJ2-1 | TRBD1 | . | TRBV19
TGCAGCGTTATTTTCAGGGCCCAAGAGACCCAGTACTTC | CSVIFRAQETQYF | TRBJ2-5 | . | once | TRBV29-1
TGTGCCAGCAGCGCTACCCAGGGGAGTACGTTAGCTAACTATGGCTACACCTTC | CASSATQGSTLANYGYTF | TRBJ1-2 | . | . | TRBV7-9
TGCGCCAGCAGCTTGGAGCTGGCGGGAGGGGTAGATACGCAGTATTTT | CASSLELAGGVDTQYF | TRBJ2-3 | TRBD2 | . | TRBV5-1
TGTGCCAGCAGCCAAGATTTACTGAACTACGAGCAGTACTTC | CASSQDLLNYEQYF | TRBJ2-7 | . | . | TRBV14
TGTGCCACCAGCAGAGATCTCGGGGGAGCGGTTGGGGCAGATACGCAGTATTTT | CATSRDLGGAVGADTQYF | TRBJ2-3 | . | . | TRBV15
TGCAGCGTTGCCCACCCGACTAGCGCTGACAATGAGCAGTTCTTC | CSVAHPTSADNEQFF | TRBJ2-1 | TRBD2 | . | TRBV29-1
TGTGCCAGCAGCGTAGCTCGACTAGCGAGAGCCGGGGAGCTGTTTTTT | CASSVARLARAGELFF | TRBJ2-2 | TRBD2 | . | TRBV9
TGCACCAGCAGCCAAGGAGCAGAGACCCAGTACTTC | CTSSQGAETQYF | TRBJ2-5 | . | . | TRBV1
TGCGCCAGCGGTCCCTTGGGAGGCCGCGAGCAGTACTTC | CASGPLGGREQYF | TRBJ2-7 | . | . | TRBV5-1
TGTGCCAGCAGAGACCGAACAGGGGGGTTCGGTGGAAACACCATATATTTT | CASRDRTGGFGGNTIYF | TRBJ1-3 | TRBD1 | . | TRBV28
TGTGCCAGCAGCTTAGACCCCCGAGCGGTAAGATACAATGAGCAGTTCTTC | CASSLDPRAVRYNEQFF | TRBJ2-1 | . | few | TRBV7-8
TGTGCCAGCAGTAATAGGTCAGGTACCTACGAGCAGTACTTC | CASSNRSGTYEQYF | TRBJ2-7 | . | . | TRBV13
TGTGCCAGCAGTTACGGGGGCGGCACTGAAGCTTTCTTT | CASSYGGGTEAFF | TRBJ1-1 | . | once | TRBV6-6